What follows are 2 T cell receptor beta chains derived from one specimen sequenced in a study of blood T cell repertoires in COVID-19. The data were produced by immunoSEQ multiplex PCR, yet TCRdb's version contains in-frame clones alone and is incomplete. The sample consists of about 140,000 clones, roughly 88% of them appearing once. The sequenced sample was peripheral blood. These receptors all stem from a woman aged 55 to 70 with acute or convalescent COVID-19.

The chain has TRBV3-1 (or the pseudogene TRBV3-2) and TRBJ2-1; 13 bases align to TRBD2. Germline lookup yields CDR1 LGHDT and CDR2 YNNKEL (reference sequence). The length of the CDR3 is 17 residues. Germline trimming cut 1 base from V and 7 bases from J; bases unmatched to any gene: 7. CDR3 nucleotide sequence: TGTGCCAGCAGCCAAGTAAGACTAGCGGGGGGCCGAAATGAGCAGTTCTTC. Protein product: CASSQVRLAGGRNEQFF.

The CDR3 nucleotides are TGTGCCAGCAGCCAGATGGGGACAGGGGAGACCGGGGAGCTGTTTTTT. This encodes CASSQMGTGETGELFF. The chain joins TRBV7-3 to TRBJ2-2; TRBD1 matches 10 bases. With 5 bases clipped from V and 5 bases from J, the junction kept 8 bases outside the gene matches. This CDR3 has 16 amino acids. Germline assignment: CDR1 SGHTA and CDR2 FQGTGA.